This TCR beta chain was captured in a study of blood T cell repertoires in COVID-19. The overall study: Sites in the United States, Italy and Spain provided acute and convalescent COVID-19 samples. Nucleic acid was either cDNA or gDNA, and it came from T cells, B-cell-depleted T cells, or PBMCs.

As processed by the authors: How many nucleated cells were present was estimated from reference gene primer amplification. TCRdb keeps only in-frame clones here, not all; method: immunoSEQ multiplex PCR. V, J and clone size derive from that table, while D and trimming were established from the DNA sequence. The sample includes approximately 250,000 clones, about 87% seen only once; the top ten take roughly 10%. V shed 3 bases and J shed 7 bases, with 13 bases lying between them. The CDR3 loop spans 14 amino acids. The V gene's germline CDR1 is LNHDA and CDR2 SQIVND (reference sequence). A Seattle source enrolled patients during active infection and followed them longitudinally.

The sequence came from a woman in her seventies with COVID-19, enrolled during active disease. This sequence joins TRBV19 and TRBJ1-5, with D maybe TRBD1 (6 bases). The sequenced material came from peripheral blood. As DNA, the CDR3 is TGTGCCAGTAGTATTCAAACAGGGCGGCAGCCCCAGCATTTT. Its protein is CASSIQTGRQPQHF.